The clone carrying this T cell receptor beta chain was recorded once. This sample is part of a study of OX40 agonist ivuxolimab in advanced cancers. Clones were read by immunoSEQ multiplex PCR, and TCRdb kept only the in-frame ones, dropping some. The sample shows 65,000 to 100,000 clones, approximately 85% of them seen only once. Autoimmune disease history or systemic immunosuppression led to patients being barred. The CDR3 is made up of 14 amino acids. V was clipped by 5 bases and J by 6 bases, with 15 bases between them. Germline V CDR1 and CDR2: SGHTA, FQGTGA. The source material was CD4+ or CD8+ T cells sorted from blood, sampled in a trial of the OX40 agonist ivuxolimab. This TCR was sampled from an adult with an advanced solid tumor such as melanoma, head and neck, liver or kidney cancer. V is TRBV7-3 and J is TRBJ2-3, with D unclear. CDR3 sequence (DNA): TGTGCCAGCAGCCCCCACATGGGGTACGATACGCAGTATTTT. Translation: CASSPHMGYDTQYF.